These 7 T cell receptor beta chains were all obtained from the same sample, sequenced in a study of T-cell memory formation after mild COVID-19. One entry per CDR3 protein, called by TCRdb with MiXCR from the 5' RACE reads. Among about 610,000 distinct CDR3 sequences, roughly 17% were seen once, and the ten largest hold less than 10%. The specimen sequenced was PBMCs or a T cell subset sorted from them (not recorded which). The receptors shown here come from an adult woman who had mild COVID-19 (a few samples of this study predate the infection). Cell type and time point are not known.

The table lists this clonotype with a few counts. The rearrangement uses TRBV7-9 and TRBJ1-2; 9 bases match TRBD1. With V trimmed by 3 bases and J by 6 bases, 5 bases remained unmatched. The germline CDR1 and CDR2 sequences are SEHNR and FQNEAQ (reference sequence). The CDR3 covers 14 residues. CDR3: CASSLRQGVDGYTF. CDR3 nucleotide sequence: TGTGCCAGCAGCTTGCGACAGGGGGTGGATGGCTACACCTTC.

The chain employs TRBV19 and TRBJ2-1; D may be TRBD2 (5 bases). This CDR3 is built from 15 residues. Germline values: CDR1 LNHDA, CDR2 SQIVND (reference sequence). Trimming pared 2 bases from V and 9 bases from J, leaving 17 bases between. The CDR3 bases are TGTGCCAGTAGTATAAATGCCGCGGGTGTAGGTGAGCAGTTCTTC. Translated, it gives CASSINAAGVGEQFF.

In this sample, this clonotype turned up a few times. The chain combines TRBV6-5 with TRBJ2-3, with unresolved D. Germline CDR1 MNHEY, CDR2 SVGAGI. V lost 0 bases and J 4 bases, leaving 11 bases between the germline ends. The CDR3 runs to 15 residues. Written as DNA, the CDR3 is TGTGCCAGCAGTTACTCCTACCGAGCCTCAGATACGCAGTATTTT. Translation gives CASSYSYRASDTQYF.

This clonotype was detected a few times. This chain links TRBV7-2 with TRBJ2-7; 11 positions agree with TRBD2. V lost 1 base and J lost 3; bases outside the gene matches: 2. Germline V gene lookup returns CDR1 SGHTA and CDR2 FQGNSA. The CDR3 totals 15 residues. In DNA form, the CDR3 reads TGTGCCAGCAGCTTAGATCTAGCGGGAGGCTACGAGCAGTACTTC. It specifies CASSLDLAGGYEQYF.

This chain connects TRBV10-3 to TRBJ2-5; 7 bases are a match to TRBD1. The CDR3 runs to 14 residues. Unmatched junction bases numbered 7, after V lost 7 bases and J lost 2 bases. CDR1 and CDR2 (germline): ENHRY, SYGVKD. CDR3 amino acids: CAIIQLQGQETQYF. The CDR3 nucleotides read TGTGCCATCATTCAATTACAGGGGCAAGAGACCCAGTACTTC.

The chain carries TRBV29-1 and TRBJ1-1; D gene unclear. There are 15 residues in the CDR3. Germline V gene data show CDR1 as SQVTM and CDR2 as ANQGSEA. V gave up 4 bases and J gave up 4 bases, with 19 bases separating them. CDR3 residues: CSVAGSYGGTTEAFF. In nucleotides, the CDR3 is TGCAGCGTTGCTGGGTCGTATGGAGGAACCACTGAAGCTTTCTTT. Full variable domain (rest looked up from reference TRBV29-1 and TRBJ1-1): SAVISQKPSRDICQRGTSLTIQCQVDSQVTMMFWYRQQPGQSLTLIATANQGSEATYESGFVIDKFPISRPNLTFSTLTVSNMSPEDSSIYLCSVAGSYGGTTEAFFGQGTRLTVV.

V usage is TRBV7-9 and J usage is TRBJ2-7; 8 bases align to TRBD1. Germline assignment: CDR1 SEHNR and CDR2 FQNEAQ (reference sequence). Unmatched junction bases numbered 4, after V lost 5 bases and J lost 1 base. The CDR3 is 14 residues long. The CDR3 is CASSRGTGSYEQYF. The DNA for the CDR3 is TGTGCCAGCAGCCGTGGGACAGGATCCTACGAGCAGTACTTC.